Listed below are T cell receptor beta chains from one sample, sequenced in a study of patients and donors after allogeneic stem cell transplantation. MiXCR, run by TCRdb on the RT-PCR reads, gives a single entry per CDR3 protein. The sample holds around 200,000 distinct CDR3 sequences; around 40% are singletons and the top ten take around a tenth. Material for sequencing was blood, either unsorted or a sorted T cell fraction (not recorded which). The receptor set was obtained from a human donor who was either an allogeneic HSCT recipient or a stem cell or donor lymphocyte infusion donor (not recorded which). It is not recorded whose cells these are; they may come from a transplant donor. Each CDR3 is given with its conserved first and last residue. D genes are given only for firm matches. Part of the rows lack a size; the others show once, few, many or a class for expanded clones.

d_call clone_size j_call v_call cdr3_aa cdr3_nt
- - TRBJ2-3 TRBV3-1 CASSQMGTDTQYF TGTGCCAGCAGCCAGATGGGTACAGATACGCAGTATTTT
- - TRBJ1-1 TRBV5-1 CASGWGSGLNTEAFF TGCGCCAGCGGCTGGGGAAGCGGTTTGAACACTGAAGCTTTCTTT
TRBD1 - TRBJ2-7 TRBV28 CASRLDTGAYEQYF TGTGCCAGCAGGCTCGACACAGGGGCCTACGAGCAGTACTTC
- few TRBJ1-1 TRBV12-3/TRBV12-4 CASSFAEGAEAFF TGTGCCAGCAGTTTCGCTGAGGGGGCTGAAGCTTTCTTT
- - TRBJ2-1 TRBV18 CASSQNTGTSYNEQFF TGTGCCAGCTCACAAAACACAGGGACCTCCTACAATGAGCAGTTCTTC
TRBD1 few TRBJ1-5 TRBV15 CATSVDRNNQPQHF TGTGCCACCAGCGTGGACAGGAACAATCAGCCCCAGCATTTT
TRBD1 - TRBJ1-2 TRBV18 CASSPRDRSYTF TGTGCCAGCTCCCCAAGGGACAGAAGCTACACCTTC
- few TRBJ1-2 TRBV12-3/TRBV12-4 CASSSWTSTYGYTF TGTGCCAGCAGTTCATGGACAAGCACCTATGGCTACACCTTC
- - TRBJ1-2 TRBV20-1 CSAKQLNYGYTF TGCAGTGCCAAACAGCTGAACTATGGCTACACCTTC
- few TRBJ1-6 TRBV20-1 CSARDRPYNSPLHF TGCAGTGCTAGAGATAGGCCCTATAATTCACCCCTCCACTTT
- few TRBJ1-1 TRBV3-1 CASSRLGGTEAFF TGTGCCAGCAGCCGTTTGGGAGGCACTGAAGCTTTCTTT
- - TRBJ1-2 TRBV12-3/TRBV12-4 CASSFARVNYGYTF TGTGCCAGCAGTTTCGCCAGGGTAAACTATGGCTACACCTTC
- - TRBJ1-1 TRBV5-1 CASSLGQIGPEAFF TGCGCCAGCAGCTTGGGCCAGATAGGCCCTGAAGCTTTCTTT
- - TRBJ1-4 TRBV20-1 CSARETWEKLFF TGCAGTGCTAGAGAGACATGGGAAAAACTGTTTTTT
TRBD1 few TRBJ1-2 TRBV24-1 CATSDRDRNYGYTF TGTGCCACCAGTGATCGGGACAGGAACTATGGCTACACCTTC
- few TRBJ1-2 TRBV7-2 CASSLGEDYGYTF TGTGCCAGCAGCTTAGGGGAGGACTATGGCTACACCTTC
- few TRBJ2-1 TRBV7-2 CASSLLTLSSYNEQFF TGTGCCAGCAGCCTGCTAACTCTGAGCTCCTACAATGAGCAGTTCTTC
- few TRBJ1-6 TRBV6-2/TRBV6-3 CASSYPSGTHYNSPLHF TGTGCCAGCAGTTATCCCAGCGGGACCCACTATAATTCACCCCTCCACTTT
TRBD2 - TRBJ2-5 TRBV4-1 CASSQVERGGRETQYF TGCGCCAGCAGCCAAGTAGAGCGGGGGGGCCGAGAGACCCAGTACTTC
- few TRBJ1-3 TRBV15 CATSRVEGGNTIYF TGTGCCACCAGCAGAGTGGAGGGCGGAAACACCATATATTTT
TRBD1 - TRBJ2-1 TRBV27 CASRRTGYNEQFF TGTGCCAGCAGGCGGACAGGCTACAATGAGCAGTTCTTC
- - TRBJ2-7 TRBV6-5 CASSYRYTTYEQYF TGTGCCAGCAGTTATCGGTACACTACCTACGAGCAGTACTTC
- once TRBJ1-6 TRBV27 CASSPETYNSPLHF TGTGCCAGCAGTCCGGAGACGTATAATTCACCCCTCCACTTT
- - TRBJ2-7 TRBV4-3 CASSQDPSLGDEQYF TGCGCCAGCAGCCAAGATCCGAGCCTCGGAGACGAGCAGTACTTC
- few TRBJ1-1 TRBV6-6 CASSYSIGRPTEAFF TGTGCCAGCAGTTACTCAATAGGGAGGCCCACTGAAGCTTTCTTT
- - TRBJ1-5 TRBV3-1 CASSQDHQPQHF TGTGCCAGCAGCCAAGATCATCAGCCCCAGCATTTT
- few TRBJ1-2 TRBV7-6 CASSFWGPNYGYTF TGTGCCAGCAGCTTTTGGGGGCCCAACTATGGCTACACCTTC
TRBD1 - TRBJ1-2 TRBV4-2 CASSSGQGGDYGYTF TGTGCCAGCAGCTCCGGACAGGGAGGTGACTATGGCTACACCTTC
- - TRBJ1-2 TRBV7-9 CASSLSEVEANYGYTF TGTGCCAGCAGCTTAAGCGAGGTCGAAGCTAACTATGGCTACACCTTC
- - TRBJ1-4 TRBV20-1 CSAKIREKLFF TGCAGTGCAAAGATAAGGGAAAAACTGTTTTTT
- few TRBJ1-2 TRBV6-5 CASTGPAGYTF TGTGCCAGCACAGGGCCGGCGGGCTACACCTTC
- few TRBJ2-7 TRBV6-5 CASSPPGGGQQYF TGTGCCAGCAGTCCCCCCGGGGGCGGCCAGCAGTACTTC
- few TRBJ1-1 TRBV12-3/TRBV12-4 CASSFRGMNTEAFF TGTGCCAGCAGTTTCCGGGGGATGAACACTGAAGCTTTCTTT
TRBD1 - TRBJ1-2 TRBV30 CAWGRQGRIYGYTF TGTGCCTGGGGCCGACAGGGAAGGATCTATGGCTACACCTTC
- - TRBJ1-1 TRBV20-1 CSARVRGQYTEAFF TGCAGTGCTAGAGTCCGTGGACAATACACTGAAGCTTTCTTT
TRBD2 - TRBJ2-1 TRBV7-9 CASSALAGSSYNEQFF TGTGCCAGCAGCGCGCTAGCGGGGAGCTCCTACAATGAGCAGTTCTTC
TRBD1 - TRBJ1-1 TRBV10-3 CAITGGTGRATEAFF TGTGCCATCACCGGGGGGACAGGGAGGGCCACTGAAGCTTTCTTT
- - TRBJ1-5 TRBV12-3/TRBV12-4 CASSFDVGQPQHF TGTGCCAGCAGTTTCGACGTAGGTCAGCCCCAGCATTTT
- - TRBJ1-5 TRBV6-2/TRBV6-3 CASSPRYSNQPQHF TGTGCCAGCAGTCCCCGCTATAGCAATCAGCCCCAGCATTTT
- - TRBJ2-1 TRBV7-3 CASSLTGASSSYNEQFF TGTGCCAGCAGCTTAACGGGTGCCAGTAGCTCCTACAATGAGCAGTTCTTC